Presented here are 6 T cell receptor beta chains from one specimen sequenced in a study of blood T cell repertoires in COVID-19 (dated by TCRdb to the early 2020s). Libraries were constructed by the immunoSEQ multiplex PCR assay. The table was pulled from immuneACCESS by TCRdb, which kept in-frame rearrangements only. Such tables lose some clones; where checked, under half of the loss comes from unresolved V genes, and the rest has no known cause. Counted in this sample were 240,000 or so clones; more than 75% of them appeared once. The ten largest make up 6% to 9% of the sample. Specimen: peripheral blood. The receptors shown here come from a woman aged 70-85 years with active or convalescent COVID-19.

The genes are TRBV5-1 and TRBJ2-2; 8 bases are shared with TRBD1. CDR1 is SGHRS and CDR2 is YFSETQ in the germline V gene. The CDR3 contains 16 residues. J lost 0 bases, V lost 6 bases, and 7 bases had no gene match. The chain's CDR3 is CASNKGDRTNTGELFF. CDR3 nucleotide sequence: TGCGCCAGCAATAAAGGGGACAGGACGAACACCGGGGAGCTGTTTTTT. Full variable domain (rest looked up from reference TRBV5-1 and TRBJ2-2): KAGVTQTPRYLIKTRGQQVTLSCSPISGHRSVSWYQQTPGQGLQFLFEYFSETQRNKGNFPGRFSGRQFSNSRSEMNVSTLELGDSALYLCASNKGDRTNTGELFFGEGSRLTVL.

The gene calls are TRBV6-5 and TRBJ2-3; TRBD1 matches at 8 bases. The CDR3 is made up of 15 amino acids. Germline V gene lookup returns CDR1 MNHEY and CDR2 SVGAGI. Trimming cost V 6 bases and J 4 bases; bases outside gene matches: 9. DNA for the CDR3: TGTGCCAGCAGGCCACAGGGGGGATTATCAGATACGCAGTATTTT. Translating it yields CASRPQGGLSDTQYF.

This clone appeared once. The J gene is TRBJ2-5, the V gene TRBV18; D uncertain. The CDR3 runs 12 residues. Trimming shortened V by 3 bases and J by 1 base, and 3 bases separated the two germline ends. CDR1 is KGHSH and CDR2 is LQKENI in the germline V gene. CDR3 region: CASSPRQETQYF. The CDR3 DNA reads TGTGCCAGCTCACCTCGCCAAGAGACCCAGTACTTC.

The CDR3 sequence: CASSYSQGGVFEAFF. The CDR3 DNA is TGTGCCAGCAGTTACTCCCAGGGGGGAGTTTTTGAAGCTTTCTTT. The chain is built from TRBV6-5 and TRBJ1-1, with 7 bases identical to TRBD1. Trimming cost V 0 bases and J 7 bases; bases outside gene matches: 8. Germline V gene sequence: CDR1 MNHEY, CDR2 SVGAGI. The CDR3 totals 15 residues.

The chain joins TRBV7-2 to TRBJ2-7, with 14 bases matching TRBD2. The CDR3 is 18 residues long. Germline assignment: CDR1 SGHTA and CDR2 FQGNSA. V was pared by 0 bases and J by 4 bases, with 8 bases of the junction left unmatched. Here the CDR3 reads CASSLAAPRTSGGYEQYF. The CDR3 DNA reads TGTGCCAGCAGCTTAGCGGCCCCTAGGACTAGCGGGGGGTACGAGCAGTACTTC.

There are many counts of this clone. The chain combines TRBV24-1 with TRBJ1-2; D ambiguous. Germline CDR1 reads KGHDR; CDR2 reads SFDVKD. V was pared by 3 bases and J by 4 bases, with 11 bases between. The CDR3 sequence is 14 residues long. The CDR3 bases are TGTGCCACCAGTGATGGAGGGAGCATCTATGGCTACACCTTC. It specifies CATSDGGSIYGYTF.